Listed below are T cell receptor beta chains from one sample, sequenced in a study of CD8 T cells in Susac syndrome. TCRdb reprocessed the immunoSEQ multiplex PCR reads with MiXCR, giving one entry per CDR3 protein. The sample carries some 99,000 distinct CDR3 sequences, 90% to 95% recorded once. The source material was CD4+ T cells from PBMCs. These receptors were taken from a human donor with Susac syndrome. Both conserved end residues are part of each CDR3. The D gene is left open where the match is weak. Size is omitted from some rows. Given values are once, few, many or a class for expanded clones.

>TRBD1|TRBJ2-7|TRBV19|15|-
CASSPSRDRVHEQYF
TGTGCCAGTAGTCCCAGCCGGGACAGGGTCCACGAGCAGTACTTC
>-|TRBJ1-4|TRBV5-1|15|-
CASSYWTSTNEKLFF
TGCGCCAGCAGCTACTGGACTTCAACTAATGAAAAACTGTTTTTT
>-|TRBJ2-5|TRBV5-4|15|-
CASSPRDGQQETQYF
TGTGCCAGCAGCCCAAGGGATGGGCAGCAAGAGACCCAGTACTTC
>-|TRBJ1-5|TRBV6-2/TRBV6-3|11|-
CASSPPPGKHF
TGTGCCAGCAGCCCTCCTCCGGGAAAGCATTTT
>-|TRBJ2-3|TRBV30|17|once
CAWSVPGVRTSTDTQYF
TGTGCCTGGAGTGTACCGGGGGTCAGGACTTCCACAGATACGCAGTATTTT
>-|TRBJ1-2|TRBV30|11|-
CAWRGGNGYTF
TGTGCCTGGAGGGGGGGGAATGGCTACACCTTC
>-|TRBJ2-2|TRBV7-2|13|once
CASSYPSHGELFF
TGTGCCAGCAGCTACCCGTCTCACGGGGAGCTGTTTTTT
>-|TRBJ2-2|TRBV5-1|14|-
CASSSAIDTGELFF
TGCGCCAGCAGCTCCGCCATTGACACCGGGGAGCTGTTTTTT
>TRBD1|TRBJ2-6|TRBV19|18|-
CASSNLLHRGSGANVLTF
TGTGCCAGTAGTAATCTTTTGCACAGGGGGTCTGGGGCCAACGTCCTGACTTTC
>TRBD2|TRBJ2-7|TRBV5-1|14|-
CASSWASGGYEQYF
TGCGCCAGCAGCTGGGCTAGCGGGGGATACGAGCAGTACTTC
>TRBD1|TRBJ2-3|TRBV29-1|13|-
CSVIPGQADTQYF
TGCAGCGTTATCCCGGGACAGGCTGATACGCAGTATTTT
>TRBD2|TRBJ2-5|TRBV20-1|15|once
CSATDGGVYQETQYF
TGCAGTGCCACGGACGGGGGGGTTTACCAAGAGACCCAGTACTTC
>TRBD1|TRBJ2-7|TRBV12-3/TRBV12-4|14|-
CASRGQGKTYEQYF
TGTGCCAGCAGGGGACAGGGCAAAACCTACGAGCAGTACTTC
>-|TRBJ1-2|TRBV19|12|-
CASRDGNYGYTF
TGTGCCAGTAGGGACGGAAACTATGGCTACACCTTC
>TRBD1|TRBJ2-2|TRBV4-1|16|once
CASSQPDRGLTGELFF
TGCGCCAGCAGCCAACCGGACAGGGGCCTCACCGGGGAGCTGTTTTTT
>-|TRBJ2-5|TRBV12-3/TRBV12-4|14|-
CASSPRGADETQYF
TGTGCCAGCAGTCCCCGGGGGGCTGATGAGACCCAGTACTTC
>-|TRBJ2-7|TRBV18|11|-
CASSAVDEQYF
TGTGCCAGCTCCGCGGTCGACGAGCAGTACTTC
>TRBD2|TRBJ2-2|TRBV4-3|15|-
CASSQDGLVSGELFF
TGCGCCAGCAGCCAAGATGGACTAGTTAGCGGGGAGCTGTTTTTT
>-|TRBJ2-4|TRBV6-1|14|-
CASSAGRRGNIQYF
TGTGCCAGCAGTGCGGGACGGAGAGGCAACATTCAGTACTTC
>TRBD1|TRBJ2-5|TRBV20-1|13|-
CSAIGQGWETQYF
TGCAGTGCTATAGGACAGGGTTGGGAGACCCAGTACTTC
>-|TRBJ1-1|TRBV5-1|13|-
CASSQAGSGEAFF
TGCGCCAGCAGCCAGGCCGGTTCGGGTGAAGCTTTCTTT
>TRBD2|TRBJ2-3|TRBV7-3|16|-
CASSPRAGGGTDTQYF
TGTGCCAGCAGTCCTCGAGCGGGGGGGGGCACAGATACGCAGTATTTT
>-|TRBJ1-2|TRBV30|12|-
CAWSPSADGYTF
TGTGCCTGGAGCCCGTCGGCTGATGGCTACACCTTC
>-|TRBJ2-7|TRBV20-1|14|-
CSARDWAGTYEQYF
TGCAGTGCTAGAGATTGGGCAGGGACCTACGAGCAGTACTTC
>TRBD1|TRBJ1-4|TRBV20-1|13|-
CSAQQGAGEKLFF
TGCAGTGCTCAACAGGGGGCCGGTGAAAAACTGTTTTTT
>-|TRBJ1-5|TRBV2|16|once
CASSEGRSRQNQPQHF
TGTGCCAGCAGTGAGGGCCGAAGCCGCCAAAATCAGCCCCAGCATTTT
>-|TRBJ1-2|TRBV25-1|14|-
CASSGGTQINGYTF
TGTGCCAGCAGTGGAGGGACGCAGATCAACGGCTACACCTTC
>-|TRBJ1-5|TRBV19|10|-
CAVGDEPQHF
TGTGCCGTGGGTGATGAGCCCCAGCATTTT
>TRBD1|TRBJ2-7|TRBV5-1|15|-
CASSLRPGQIYEQYF
TGCGCCAGCAGCTTGAGACCGGGACAGATCTACGAGCAGTACTTC
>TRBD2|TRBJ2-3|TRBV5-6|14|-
CASSRGGFTDTQYF
TGTGCCAGCAGCCGGGGGGGATTCACAGATACGCAGTATTTT
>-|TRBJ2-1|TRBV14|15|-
CASSHFGRGANEQFF
TGTGCCAGCAGCCACTTCGGTCGGGGCGCGAATGAGCAGTTCTTC
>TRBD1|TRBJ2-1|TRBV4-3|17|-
CASSQDGGGTDYNEQFF
TGCGCCAGCAGCCAAGATGGAGGTGGGACAGACTACAATGAGCAGTTCTTC
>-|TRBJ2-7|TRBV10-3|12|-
CAIRDSAYEQYF
TGTGCCATCAGGGACAGCGCTTACGAGCAGTACTTC
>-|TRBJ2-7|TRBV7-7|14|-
CASSPNRLINEQYF
TGTGCTAGCAGCCCAAACAGGCTTATTAACGAGCAGTACTTC
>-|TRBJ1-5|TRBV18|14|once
CASSPLPGNRPQHF
TGTGCCAGCTCACCACTTCCGGGAAATAGGCCCCAGCATTTT
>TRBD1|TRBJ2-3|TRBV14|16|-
CASSQLRDRDGDTQYF
TGTGCCAGCAGTCAACTCCGGGACAGGGACGGAGATACGCAGTATTTT
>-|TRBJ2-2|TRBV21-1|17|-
CASSKRRGTGTTGELFF
TGTGCCAGCAGCAAAAGGCGGGGGACAGGGACCACCGGGGAGCTGTTTTTT